The rows below give T cell receptor beta chains drawn from one sample of a study of control samples from healthy donors and cancer patients. Generated by immunoSEQ multiplex PCR, the TCRdb table keeps only in-frame clones and is missing some. Found here are about 160,000 clones, approximately 90% of them singletons; the top ten hold about 12%. Source material: blood. The source is a man aged 25 to 40 in good health. CDR3s include the opening cysteine and the closing phenylalanine or tryptophan. The D gene is left open where the match is weak. Not every row has a clone size; where given, it reads once, few, many or a size class.

CASSLDRGLTEAFF TGTGCCAGCAGCTTGGACAGGGGGCTTACTGAAGCTTTCTTT . TRBJ1-1 TRBD1 TRBV5-4
CATSPTRRASITGELFF TGTGCCACCAGCCCAACCAGGCGGGCCTCCATCACCGGGGAGCTGTTTTTT . TRBJ2-2 . TRBV24-1
CASSPRGRGDGYTF TGTGCCAGCAGCCCCAGGGGGCGGGGCGATGGCTACACCTTC . TRBJ1-2 TRBD1 TRBV25-1
CAISEPHTDKYEQYF TGTGCCATCAGTGAGCCTCACACTGATAAATACGAGCAGTACTTC . TRBJ2-7 . TRBV10-3
CASMSFYGLAGDEQYF TGTGCCAGCATGAGTTTTTACGGACTAGCGGGAGATGAGCAGTACTTC . TRBJ2-7 TRBD2 TRBV6-4
CASSLVRDRESEQYF TGTGCCAGCAGTTTAGTCCGGGACAGGGAATCCGAGCAGTACTTC once TRBJ2-7 TRBD1 TRBV27
CASSRTGINYEQYF TGTGCCAGCAGCCGCACAGGGATAAATTACGAGCAGTACTTC few TRBJ2-7 . TRBV7-2
CASSREYEQYF TGTGCCAGCTCCCGGGAATACGAGCAGTACTTC . TRBJ2-7 . TRBV18
CASSLEEGIHYEQYF TGTGCCAGCAGCTTAGAAGAGGGCATTCACTACGAGCAGTACTTC . TRBJ2-7 . TRBV7-8
CASKVGGRSLANEKLFF TGCGCCAGCAAGGTCGGGGGGCGCAGCTTGGCTAATGAAAAACTGTTTTTT . TRBJ1-4 . TRBV5-1
CASSVGQGVDTQYF TGTGCCAGCAGTGTCGGACAGGGGGTAGATACGCAGTATTTT . TRBJ2-3 TRBD1 TRBV25-1
CASSLESVANTEAFF TGTGCCAGCAGCTTGGAGTCGGTTGCTAACACTGAAGCTTTCTTT . TRBJ1-1 . TRBV5-5
CASSLAAGEAYEQYF TGTGCCAGCAGCTTAGCGGCAGGGGAAGCCTACGAGCAGTACTTC . TRBJ2-7 . TRBV7-2
CASSVERNYNEQFF TGTGCCAGCAGCGTAGAACGGAACTACAATGAGCAGTTCTTC once TRBJ2-1 . TRBV9
CASSRTETYGYTF TGTGCCAGCAGTCGGACAGAAACCTATGGCTACACCTTC . TRBJ1-2 . TRBV6-2/TRBV6-3
CASSLLGAEAFF TGTGCCAGCAGCCTACTGGGGGCGGAAGCTTTCTTT . TRBJ1-1 . TRBV27
CASSFAGTSAFF TGTGCCAGCAGCTTCGCCGGGACGTCAGCTTTCTTT once TRBJ1-1 . TRBV7-9
CASSLGGAPNTEAFF TGTGCCAGCAGCTTAGGGGGGGCACCGAACACTGAAGCTTTCTTT once TRBJ1-1 . TRBV11-2
CASSERLGGIETQYF TGTGCCAGCAGTGAAAGGTTGGGGGGGATCGAGACCCAGTACTTC few TRBJ2-5 TRBD2 TRBV2
CASSQRIQNNQPQHF TGCGCCAGCAGCCAAAGGATACAGAACAATCAGCCCCAGCATTTT . TRBJ1-5 . TRBV4-1
CASSEHSGANYGYTF TGCGCCAGCAGCGAACACAGTGGGGCTAACTATGGCTACACCTTC once TRBJ1-2 . TRBV4-1
CATLNTEAFF TGTGCCACCCTCAACACTGAAGCTTTCTTT . TRBJ1-1 . TRBV2
CASSLGLLPSGTDTQYF TGTGCCAGCAGCTTAGGGCTCCTACCTTCTGGCACAGATACGCAGTATTTT . TRBJ2-3 . TRBV7-9
CTSSQDYREPNKYMNTEAFF TGCACCAGCAGCCAAGATTATAGGGAACCTAACAAATACATGAACACTGAAGCTTTCTTT . TRBJ1-1 . TRBV1
CASSVGHEGGNTEAFF TGTGCCAGCAGCGTAGGGCATGAGGGGGGTAACACTGAAGCTTTCTTT . TRBJ1-1 . TRBV9
CASTWGGPNTGELFF TGTGCCAGCACCTGGGGAGGACCTAACACCGGGGAGCTGTTTTTT . TRBJ2-2 . TRBV5-6
CASSPPAPNGAYEQYF TGTGCCAGCAGCCCTCCTGCCCCTAATGGGGCCTACGAGCAGTACTTC . TRBJ2-7 . TRBV28
CASSQRGGGTEAFF TGTGCCAGCAGCCAGAGGGGCGGGGGGACTGAAGCTTTCTTT . TRBJ1-1 . TRBV3-1/TRBV3-2
CASSIQAYQRSPLHF TGTGCCAGTAGTATCCAGGCTTACCAACGCTCACCCCTCCACTTT . TRBJ1-6 . TRBV19
CANGQGMNTEAFF TGTGCCAACGGGCAGGGGATGAACACTGAAGCTTTCTTT . TRBJ1-1 . TRBV12-3/TRBV12-4
CASSFTSGVYEQYF TGTGCCAGCAGTTTCACTAGCGGGGTTTACGAGCAGTACTTC . TRBJ2-7 TRBD2 TRBV27
CASSGRDISGELFF TGTGCCAGCAGCGGGCGGGACATTAGCGGGGAGCTGTTTTTT . TRBJ2-2 . TRBV3-1/TRBV3-2
CASSPGNSPLHF TGTGCCAGCAGCCCAGGGAATTCACCCCTCCACTTT . TRBJ1-6 . TRBV7-2
CASSPPTTLGTGELFF TGTGCCAGCAGTCCCCCCACGACCCTAGGGACCGGGGAGCTGTTTTTT . TRBJ2-2 . TRBV7-6
CASSPGQGAGNTIYF TGTGCCAGCTCACCAGGACAGGGAGCTGGAAACACCATATATTTT once TRBJ1-3 TRBD1 TRBV18
CASKGSYNEQFF TGTGCCAGCAAGGGAAGCTACAATGAGCAGTTCTTC . TRBJ2-1 . TRBV5-4
CASSLRGGRVFDTGELFF TGTGCCAGCAGCTTAAGGGGCGGGAGGGTATTTGACACCGGGGAGCTGTTTTTT . TRBJ2-2 TRBD2 TRBV7-3
CASFVGTTQGNTIYF TGTGCCAGCTTTGTGGGGACCACACAAGGAAACACCATATATTTT medium-sized TRBJ1-3 . TRBV28
CATSELPAVRGVGTGELFF TGTGCCACCAGTGAATTACCGGCCGTCAGGGGGGTCGGCACCGGGGAGCTGTTTTTT . TRBJ2-2 . TRBV24-1
CASRAGTGPPKQYF TGTGCCAGCAGGGCCGGGACAGGGCCTCCGAAGCAGTACTTC . TRBJ2-7 TRBD1 TRBV28
CATSDRGQDSNQPQHF TGTGCCACCAGTGACCGCGGACAGGATAGCAATCAGCCCCAGCATTTT . TRBJ1-5 TRBD1 TRBV24-1
CASSVTSGGYNEQFF TGTGCCAGCAGCGTGACTAGCGGGGGGTACAATGAGCAGTTCTTC . TRBJ2-1 TRBD2 TRBV7-9
CASSTDMGGKNIQYF TGTGCCAGCAGTACAGACATGGGTGGCAAAAACATTCAGTACTTC . TRBJ2-4 . TRBV6-5
CSVGRETEAFF TGCAGCGTTGGCCGGGAAACTGAAGCTTTCTTT . TRBJ1-1 . TRBV29-1
CASSCRRSSQPQHF TGTGCCAGCAGTTGCAGGAGGTCCAGTCAGCCCCAGCATTTT . TRBJ1-5 . TRBV21-1
CASSLGVGGRSGELFF TGTGCCAGCAGTTTGGGGGTGGGAGGACGGTCCGGGGAGCTGTTTTTT . TRBJ2-2 . TRBV28
CASSETGNSGNTIYF TGTGCCAGCAGTGAAACGGGTAACTCTGGAAACACCATATATTTT . TRBJ1-3 . TRBV6-1
CASKLDGAWRGYTF TGTGCCAGTAAGCTGGACGGTGCATGGAGAGGCTACACCTTC . TRBJ1-2 . TRBV19
CASSLQDATYEQYF TGTGCCAGCAGTTTACAGGACGCCACCTACGAGCAGTACTTC . TRBJ2-7 . TRBV27
CASSQGPDISYEQYF TGTGCCAGCAGCCAAGGCCCGGACATCTCCTACGAGCAGTACTTC . TRBJ2-7 . TRBV3-1/TRBV3-2
CASSDRARGYTF TGTGCCAGCAGTGACAGGGCGAGGGGCTACACCTTC . TRBJ1-2 . TRBV2
CASSLDRGHEKLFF TGTGCCAGCAGCTTAGACAGGGGGCATGAAAAACTGTTTTTT . TRBJ1-4 TRBD1 TRBV7-2
CASSPKVDSYYGYTF TGTGCCAGCTCTCCGAAGGTGGACTCGTACTATGGCTACACCTTC . TRBJ1-2 . TRBV18
CASSQGGRLAAGELFF TGTGCCAGCAGTCAAGGGGGCCGTCTGGCTGCCGGGGAGCTGTTTTTT once TRBJ2-2 TRBD1 TRBV28
CASSLTGDTEAFF TGTGCCAGCAGCTTAACAGGGGACACTGAAGCTTTCTTT . TRBJ1-1 TRBD1 TRBV11-3